The 10 T cell receptor beta chains presented below share a single source sample, sequenced in a study of shared clonotypes between healthy human individuals. Sequencing used immunoSEQ multiplex PCR; TCRdb keeps in-frame clones, though not all of them. This sample yields millions of clones, of which more than 80% are seen a single time; 0.35% to 0.45% belongs to the top ten. The sequenced sample consisted of naive CD4+ T cells from PBMCs. Subset meaning: CD45RA+ positively selected. The receptors here all came from a man aged 18 to 29 in good health. Some clones in this sample may be carry-over from other donors' samples.

The chain combines TRBV5-4 with TRBJ2-7, with TRBD2 matching over 10 bases. CDR1 and CDR2 (germline): SGHNT, YYREEE (reference sequence). This CDR3 region has 14 residues. The ends lost 6 bases at V and 5 bases at J; junction bases unmatched: 8. CDR3 protein: CASKRAGGRHEQYF. In DNA, the CDR3 is TGTGCCAGCAAGAGAGCGGGAGGGCGGCACGAGCAGTACTTC. The full variable domain, rest sourced from reference TRBV5-4 and TRBJ2-7, is ETGVTQSPTHLIKTRGQQVTLRCSSQSGHNTVSWYQQALGQGPQFIFQYYREEENGRGNFPPRFSGLQFPNYSSELNVNALELDDSALYLCASKRAGGRHEQYFGPGTRLTVT.

This rearrangement joins TRBV12-5 to TRBJ2-3; D unclear. CDR1 is LGHNT, CDR2 FRNRAP, per germline. This CDR3 region has 13 residues. V was shortened by 3 bases and J by 3 bases, with 7 bases between the two germline ends. CDR3 loop: CASGLSRTDTQYF. The CDR3 region has the DNA TGTGCTAGTGGTTTAAGTAGGACAGATACGCAGTATTTT.

As for this clone: This sample includes further DNA sequences coding for the same CDR3. V and J are TRBV7-9 and TRBJ2-2, with a tentative D call TRBD1 (5 bases). Looked up from germline, CDR1 is SEHNR and CDR2 is FQNEAQ (reference sequence). The germline V and J ends were trimmed by 1 base and 0 bases, with 6 bases remaining between them. CDR3 size: 15 residues. CDR3 residues: CASSLGGTNTGELFF. The CDR3 region has the DNA TGTGCCAGCAGCTTAGGGGGCACGAACACCGGGGAGCTGTTTTTT.

This clone was observed once. This CDR3 is CASRIQGNYYEQYF. CDR3 bases: TGTGCCAGCAGGATACAGGGAAACTACTACGAGCAGTACTTC. This rearrangement joins TRBV7-8 to TRBJ2-7, with a weak D call TRBD1 (6 bases). The CDR3 length is 14 residues. Germline CDR1 reads SGHVS; CDR2 reads FQNEAQ. The germline V and J ends were trimmed by 6 bases and 3 bases, with 15 bases remaining between them.

The chain employs TRBV27 and TRBJ2-3, with D perhaps matching TRBD1 or TRBD2 (5 bases each). This CDR3 has 15 residues. Germline-derived CDR1 and CDR2 are MNHEY and SMNVEV (reference sequence). Trimming left V 5 bases short and J 4 bases short, with 16 bases between. CDR3 residues: CASSTRDGGADTQYF. In DNA form, the CDR3 reads TGTGCCAGCAGTACCCGGGACGGTGGCGCAGATACGCAGTATTTT.

The chain joins TRBV6-6 to TRBJ1-1, with D possibly TRBD1 on 5 matching bases. The V gene lost 0 bases and the J gene lost 2 bases, with 10 bases spanning the gap. Looked up from germline, CDR1 is MNHNY and CDR2 is SVGAGI (reference sequence). The CDR3 has 15 residues. The CDR3, as DNA: TGTGCCAGCAGTTACTCGAGAACAGGAAACACTGAAGCTTTCTTT. This encodes CASSYSRTGNTEAFF.

The J gene is TRBJ1-2, the V gene TRBV5-1, with 7 bases lining up with TRBD1. There are 14 residues in the CDR3. Germline values: CDR1 SGHRS, CDR2 YFSETQ. The trim removed 3 bases at V and 2 bases at J, leaving 4 bases unmatched. CDR3 in DNA: TGCGCCAGCAGCTCTGGGACAGAAAACTATGGCTACACCTTC. Its translation is CASSSGTENYGYTF.

This clone has just a few counts. The chain joins TRBV7-3 to TRBJ1-1; D remains unclear. Trimming left V 4 bases short and J 12 bases short, with 18 bases between. The CDR3 runs 13 residues. The V gene's germline CDR1 is SGHTA and CDR2 FQGTGA. The CDR3 loop reads CASSSEGLGKSFF. CDR3 nucleotides: TGTGCCAGCAGCTCGGAGGGTTTGGGAAAGTCTTTCTTT.

The V call is TRBV28, the J call TRBJ2-1, with 11 bases that match TRBD2. The CDR3 is 14 amino acids. The germline V gene has CDR1 MDHEN and CDR2 SYDVKM. The V gene end was trimmed by 6 bases and the J gene end by 7 bases; junction bases not matched to a gene: 5. This CDR3 reads CASRTSGARNEQFF. The CDR3 DNA reads as TGTGCCAGCAGGACTAGCGGGGCGAGAAATGAGCAGTTCTTC.

The chain joins TRBV29-1 to TRBJ2-7; D is unclear. Germline V lookup: CDR1 SQVTM, CDR2 ANQGSEA. With 7 bases removed from V and 3 bases from J, the gap between germline ends came to 10 bases. CDR3 length equals 11 residues. As DNA, the CDR3 is TGCAGCGCAGGCAGATACTACGAGCAGTACTTC. Encoded protein: CSAGRYYEQYF.